The 23 T cell receptor beta chains below were found in one sample sequenced in a study of response to subunit inactivated influenza vaccine. From the RT-PCR reads, TCRdb called clonotypes with MiXCR, one entry per CDR3 protein. The sample shows about 650,000 distinct CDR3 sequences, 14% of them seen only once. The sequencing used PBMCs from blood, collected 14 to 15 days before vaccination. These receptor sequences come from a man aged 50-59 years who received an inactivated influenza vaccine.

At least ten counts were recorded for this clonotype. The chain uses TRBV28 and TRBJ1-2; TRBD1 agrees at 12 bases. V dropped 8 bases and J dropped 14; count of bases not matched to a gene: 9. This CDR3 is built from 12 residues. Germline V gene lookup returns CDR1 MDHEN and CDR2 SYDVKM. Here the CDR3 DNA reads TGTGCCAGCGATCCGGGACAGGGGGCGAGGACCTTC. It codes for CASDPGQGARTF.

CDR3 in amino acids: CASSLDSVFGDEQFF. For the CDR3, the DNA is TGTGCCAGCAGTCTCGATTCAGTTTTCGGGGACGAGCAGTTCTTC. The V call is TRBV6-2 or TRBV6-3, the J call TRBJ2-1; perhaps D is TRBD1 or TRBD2 (5 bases each). Trimming took 5 bases from V and 10 from J, leaving 21 bases between them. CDR1 and CDR2 (germline): MNHEY, SVGEGT. There are 15 residues in the CDR3.

The table lists this clonotype with a few counts. The V call is TRBV2, the J call TRBJ2-7; a weak D match, TRBD2 (6 bases). V was cut by 4 bases and J by 0 bases, with 13 bases left in between. CDR3 length: 15 residues. CDR1 is SNHLY, CDR2 FYNNEI, per germline. CDR3 sequence: CASSVHGGSSYEQYF. The CDR3 bases are TGTGCCAGCAGTGTTCACGGGGGAAGCTCCTACGAGCAGTACTTC.

The V and J genes are TRBV4-2 and TRBJ2-1; D perhaps matches TRBD1 (5 bases). The germline gives CDR1 LGHNA, CDR2 YNFKEQ. The CDR3 is made up of 13 amino acids. V dropped 4 bases and J dropped 7 bases, with 11 bases sitting between them. The CDR3 loop reads CASSLETVNEQFF. CDR3 sequence (DNA): TGTGCCAGCAGCCTAGAGACAGTAAATGAGCAGTTCTTC.

This clonotype was counted only a few times. V is TRBV10-3 and J is TRBJ2-7, with 9 bases identical to TRBD1. The CDR3 sequence is 14 residues long. Trimming took 3 bases from V and 7 from J; bases not matched to a gene: 7. In germline, CDR1 is ENHRY, CDR2 SYGVKD. The CDR3: CAISDVGQGREQYF. CDR3 bases: TGTGCCATCAGTGACGTGGGACAGGGAAGGGAGCAGTACTTC.

J is TRBJ2-7 and V is TRBV11-3, with D perhaps TRBD1 (5 bases). With 2 bases removed from V and 3 bases from J, the gap between germline ends came to 11 bases. The CDR3 length is 14 residues. Per the germline V gene, CDR1 is SGHNT and CDR2 is YENEEA. The CDR3, as DNA: TGTGCCAGCAGCTTATCCCCAGGACACTACGAGCAGTACTTC. The encoded protein is CASSLSPGHYEQYF.

This clonotype was recorded a few times. The rearrangement uses TRBV14 and TRBJ2-2; TRBD1 is a possible D gene (7 bases). Trimming removed 1 base from V and 0 bases from J, with 12 bases in between. From germline, CDR1 is SGHDN and CDR2 FVKESK. The CDR3 runs 17 residues. The CDR3 here is CASSQVGGTANTGELFF. The CDR3 DNA reads as TGTGCCAGCAGCCAAGTCGGCGGGACAGCGAACACCGGGGAGCTGTTTTTT.

This clonotype came up many times. This rearrangement joins TRBV12-3 or TRBV12-4 to TRBJ1-6; D unresolved. Trimming took 3 bases from V and 3 from J, leaving 3 bases between them. This CDR3 region has 13 residues. This CDR3 reads CASSLDYNSPLHF. The CDR3 coding sequence is TGTGCCAGCAGTTTGGACTATAATTCACCCCTCCACTTT.

This clonotype came up a few times. V is TRBV10-3 and J is TRBJ2-5; perhaps D is TRBD1 or TRBD2 (5 bases each). V was clipped by 0 bases and J by 6 bases, with 17 bases between them. The CDR3 covers 16 residues. CDR1 ENHRY and CDR2 SYGVKD come from the germline V gene. The CDR3 sequence is CAISESTGRTVQTQYF. The CDR3, as DNA: TGTGCCATCAGTGAGTCGACGGGACGAACTGTACAGACCCAGTACTTC.

Worth noting for this clonotype: At one end, the junction sequence differs from germline, possibly due to a read error. This rearrangement joins TRBV12-3 or TRBV12-4 to TRBJ2-1; TRBD2 matches at 14 bases. There are 16 residues in the CDR3. CDR3 sequence reads: CASSSRTSGRRVQGIF. The DNA of the CDR3 is TGTGCCAGCAGTTCCCGGACTAGCGGGAGGAGAGTTCAAGGGATCTTC.

This clonotype was seen only a few times. V usage is TRBV12-3 or TRBV12-4 and J usage is TRBJ1-4, with D hard to call. The CDR3 is made up of 14 amino acids. Trimming cost V 6 bases and J 6 bases, with 14 bases left between them. The CDR3 is CASRRLGPYEKLFF. The CDR3 DNA reads TGTGCCAGCAGACGGCTTGGACCCTATGAAAAACTGTTTTTT.

This clonotype appeared a few times. This chain connects TRBV3-1 to TRBJ1-2; D might be TRBD1 (5 bases). From germline, CDR1 is LGHDT and CDR2 YNNKEL (reference sequence). The CDR3 covers 13 residues. With 2 bases removed from V and 6 bases from J, the gap between germline ends came to 10 bases. CDR3 sequence (DNA): TGTGCCAGCAGCCAAAAGGGGTCCGATGGCTACACCTTC. Protein product: CASSQKGSDGYTF.

This clonotype was recorded a few times. In DNA form, the CDR3 reads TGTGCCAGCAGCTTAGGATCACAGCCTAATCAGCCCCAGCATTTT. Translated, it gives CASSLGSQPNQPQHF. This rearrangement joins TRBV7-9 to TRBJ1-5; no reliable D call. The germline gives CDR1 SEHNR, CDR2 FQNEAQ (reference sequence). The CDR3 contains 15 residues. The ends were cut back, 1 base at V and 4 bases at J, with 11 bases in the middle.

This clonotype was detected only a few times. The chain is built from TRBV5-6 and TRBJ1-5; D might be TRBD1 (6 bases). Germline lookup yields CDR1 SGHDT and CDR2 YYEEEE. Trimming removed 4 bases from V and 0 bases from J, with 8 bases in between. This CDR3 has 14 residues. The CDR3 DNA is TGTGCCAGCAGCGTCAGGGGTAGCAATCAGCCCCAGCATTTT. Encoded protein: CASSVRGSNQPQHF.

This chain links TRBV11-1 with TRBJ2-7; TRBD2 aligns across 10 bases. The CDR3 covers 18 residues. V lost 5 bases and J lost 0; bases outside the gene matches: 13. Germline CDR1 SGHAT, CDR2 FQDESV (reference sequence). CDR3 coding DNA: TGTGCCAGCAGCCCTAGTCCTAGCGGGAGTACGAGCTCCTACGAGCAGTACTTC. Translating gives CASSPSPSGSTSSYEQYF.

This clonotype was counted between two and nine times. V usage is TRBV28 and J usage is TRBJ2-7; D unclear. CDR1 and CDR2 (germline): MDHEN, SYDVKM. The CDR3 totals 13 residues. Trimming removed 6 bases from V and 4 bases from J, with 13 bases in between. The CDR3 sequence is CASSRSASYEQYF. The CDR3 nucleotides are TGTGCCAGCAGCCGGTCGGCTTCGTACGAGCAGTACTTC.

The gene calls are TRBV5-1 and TRBJ2-5, with TRBD1 matching over 8 bases. V shed 4 bases and J 2 bases; nucleotides not matched to a gene: 7. Germline CDR1 reads SGHRS; CDR2 reads YFSETQ. The CDR3 is made up of 15 amino acids. The CDR3 coding sequence is TGCGCCAGCAGCCGGACAGGGATGATACAAGAGACCCAGTACTTC. Translating it yields CASSRTGMIQETQYF.

The chain joins TRBV27 to TRBJ2-7, with 8 bases that match TRBD2. In germline, CDR1 is MNHEY, CDR2 SMNVEV (reference sequence). With 0 bases clipped from V and 0 bases from J, the junction kept 10 bases outside the gene matches. The CDR3 is 18 amino acids. The CDR3 spells CASSLSRQGSGSSYEQYF. CDR3 sequence (DNA): TGTGCCAGCAGTTTATCGCGCCAGGGCAGCGGGAGCTCCTACGAGCAGTACTTC.

This clonotype appeared many times. V and J are TRBV7-9 and TRBJ2-2; D uncertain. The germline CDR1 and CDR2 sequences are SEHNR and FQNEAQ (reference sequence). V lost 4 bases, J lost 8 bases, and 14 bases lay in between. The CDR3 has 14 amino acids. In DNA, the CDR3 is TGTGCCAGCAGCTCCCCGGGCGTCCCAGGGGAGCTGTTTTTT. Translating it yields CASSSPGVPGELFF.

The chain combines TRBV7-2 with TRBJ2-7; possible D gene TRBD2, 6 bases. The V gene lost 4 bases and the J gene lost 2 bases, with 15 bases spanning the gap. CDR1 and CDR2 from the germline V gene are SGHTA and FQGNSA. The CDR3 has 15 residues. The CDR3 bases are TGTGCCAGCAGCTCTGCCGGGACTGCCACCTACGAGCAGTACTTC. Its protein is CASSSAGTATYEQYF.

A single count supports this clonotype. The junction departs from the called germline gene at one end, perhaps through a read error. V usage is TRBV7-3 and J usage is TRBJ2-1; D gene uncertain. Germline loops: CDR1 SGHTA, CDR2 FQGTGA. The length of the CDR3 is 15 residues. CDR3 sequence (DNA): TGTGTCAGCAGCTTAAGGGCAGGAGTTTACAATGAGCAGTTCTTC. Translated: CVSSLRAGVYNEQFF.

This clonotype was counted ten times or more. The J gene is TRBJ1-4, the V gene TRBV6-5; 9 nucleotides align to TRBD1. The V segment lost 4 bases and the J segment 7 bases; nucleotides outside the gene matches: 7. There are 15 residues in the CDR3. Germline assignment: CDR1 MNHEY and CDR2 SVGAGI. This CDR3 is CASSLTGGSGEKLFF. Written as DNA, the CDR3 is TGTGCCAGCAGTTTAACAGGGGGCAGCGGTGAAAAACTGTTTTTT.

The gene calls are TRBV15 and TRBJ2-7; 7 nucleotides agree with TRBD1. Germline CDR1 and CDR2: LNHNV and YYDKDF (reference sequence). The CDR3 is made up of 15 amino acids. The ends lost 1 base at V and 0 bases at J; junction bases unmatched: 3. Written as DNA, the CDR3 is TGTGCCACCAGCAGAGCGGCAGGGGGCTCCTACGAGCAGTACTTC. Its translation is CATSRAAGGSYEQYF.